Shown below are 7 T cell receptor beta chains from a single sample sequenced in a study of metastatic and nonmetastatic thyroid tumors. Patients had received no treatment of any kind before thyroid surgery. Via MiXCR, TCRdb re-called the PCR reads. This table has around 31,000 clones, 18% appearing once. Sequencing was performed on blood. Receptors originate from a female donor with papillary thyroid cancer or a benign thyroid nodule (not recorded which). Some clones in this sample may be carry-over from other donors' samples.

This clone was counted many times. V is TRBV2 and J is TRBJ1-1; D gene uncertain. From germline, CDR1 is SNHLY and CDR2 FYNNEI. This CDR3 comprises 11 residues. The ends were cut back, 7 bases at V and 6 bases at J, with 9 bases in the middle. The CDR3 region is CASIPTAEAFF. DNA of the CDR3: TGTGCCAGCATTCCGACGGCTGAAGCTTTCTTT.

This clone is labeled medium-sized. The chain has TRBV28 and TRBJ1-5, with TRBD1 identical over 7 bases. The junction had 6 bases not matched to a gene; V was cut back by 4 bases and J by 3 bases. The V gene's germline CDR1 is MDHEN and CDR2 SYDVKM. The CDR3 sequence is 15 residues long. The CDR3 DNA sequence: TGTGCCAGCAGTTCTCCGGGACAGTTCAATCAGCCCCAGCATTTT. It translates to CASSSPGQFNQPQHF.

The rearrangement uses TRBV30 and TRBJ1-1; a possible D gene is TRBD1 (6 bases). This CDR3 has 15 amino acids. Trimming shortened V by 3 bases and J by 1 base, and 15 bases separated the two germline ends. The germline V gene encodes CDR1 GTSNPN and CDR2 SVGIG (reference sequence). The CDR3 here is CAWRIPDSSNTEAFF. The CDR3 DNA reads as TGTGCCTGGAGGATCCCGGACAGCTCGAACACTGAAGCTTTCTTT. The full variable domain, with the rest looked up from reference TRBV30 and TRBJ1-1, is SQTIHQWPATLVQPVGSPLSLECTVEGTSNPNLYWYRQAAGRGLQLLFYSVGIGQISSEVPQNLSASRPQDRQFILSSKKLLLSDSGFYLCAWRIPDSSNTEAFFGQGTRLTVV.

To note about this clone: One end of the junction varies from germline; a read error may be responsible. The CDR3 sequence: CASPPSGLASAGELFF. In DNA form, the CDR3 reads TGTGCCAGCCCACCTTCGGGACTAGCGAGCGCCGGGGAGCTGTTTTTT. This chain uses TRBV18 with TRBJ2-2; 10 positions match TRBD2. The CDR3 is 16 amino acids. The germline V gene encodes CDR1 KGHSH and CDR2 LQKENI.

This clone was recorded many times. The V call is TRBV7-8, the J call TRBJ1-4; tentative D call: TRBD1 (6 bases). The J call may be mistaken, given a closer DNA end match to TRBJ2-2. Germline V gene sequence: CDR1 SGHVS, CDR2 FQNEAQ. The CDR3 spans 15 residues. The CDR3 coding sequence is TGTGCCAGCAGCTTAGGGTCACAGGGTGGAAGGGAGCTGTTTTTT. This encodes CASSLGSQGGRELFF.

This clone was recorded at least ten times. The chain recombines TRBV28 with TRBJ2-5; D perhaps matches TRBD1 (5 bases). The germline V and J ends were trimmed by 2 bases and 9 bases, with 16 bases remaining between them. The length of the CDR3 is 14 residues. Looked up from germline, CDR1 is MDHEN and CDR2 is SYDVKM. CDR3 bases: TGTGCCAGCAGTTTAGGGCTCCCACAGGATCCCCAGTACTTC. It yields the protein CASSLGLPQDPQYF.

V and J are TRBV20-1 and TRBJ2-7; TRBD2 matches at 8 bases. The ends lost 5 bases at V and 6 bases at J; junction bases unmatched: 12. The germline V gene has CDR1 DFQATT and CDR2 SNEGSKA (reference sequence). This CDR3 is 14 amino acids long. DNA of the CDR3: TGCAGTGCTCGGAGTTTTAGCGGGACCTTCGAGCAGTACTTC. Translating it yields CSARSFSGTFEQYF.